These T cell receptor beta chains were read from a single sample in a study of Graves' ophthalmopathy and Graves' hyperthyroidism. From the multiplex PCR reads, TCRdb called clonotypes with MiXCR, one entry per CDR3 protein. Among hundreds of thousands of distinct CDR3 sequences, approximately 22% were seen once, and the ten largest hold roughly 6.9%. Sequenced: peripheral blood. These receptor sequences come from a woman younger than 35 with stable Graves' hyperthyroidism. Some clones in this sample may be carry-over from other donors' samples. Each CDR3 is given with its conserved first and last residue. Each record gives: clone size, J gene, D gene, V gene, CDR3 DNA, CDR3 protein. A D gene is named only where the DNA matches it firmly. Clone size, where shown, is once, few, many, or a class for clones that have expanded.

abundance: few
j_gene: TRBJ2-7
d_gene: NA
v_gene: TRBV6-1
CDR3nt: TGTGCCAGCAGTGGCAGGACGGCCCTCGAATACGAGCAGTACTTC
CDR3aa: CASSGRTALEYEQYF

abundance: many
j_gene: TRBJ2-7
d_gene: NA
v_gene: TRBV10-3
CDR3nt: TGTGCCATCAGTGAGAATGGCATTCAGAGCTCCTACGAGCAGTACTTC
CDR3aa: CAISENGIQSSYEQYF

abundance: few
j_gene: TRBJ1-1
d_gene: NA
v_gene: TRBV5-5
CDR3nt: TGTGCCAGCAGGGAGGGGAGCAACACTGAAGCTTTCTTT
CDR3aa: CASREGSNTEAFF

abundance: many
j_gene: TRBJ2-7
d_gene: TRBD1
v_gene: TRBV20-1
CDR3nt: TGCAGGCCTGGGACAGGCTCCTACGAGCAGTACTTC
CDR3aa: CRPGTGSYEQYF

abundance: NA
j_gene: TRBJ2-2
d_gene: NA
v_gene: TRBV19
CDR3nt: TGTGCCAGTAGTAGGACAGCCGGGGAGCTGTTGTTT
CDR3aa: CASSRTAGELLF

abundance: many
j_gene: TRBJ1-1
d_gene: NA
v_gene: TRBV10-3
CDR3nt: TGTGCCATCAGTGATCTGGCGGAGGGAGCTTTCTTT
CDR3aa: CAISDLAEGAFF

abundance: many
j_gene: TRBJ1-1
d_gene: TRBD1
v_gene: TRBV12-3/TRBV12-4
CDR3nt: TGTGCCAGCAGCTCGCCGGGACAGCCGAACACTGAAGCTTTCTTT
CDR3aa: CASSSPGQPNTEAFF

abundance: NA
j_gene: TRBJ2-7
d_gene: NA
v_gene: TRBV28
CDR3nt: TGTGCCAGCAGCCTCTTAGACGGGGGCTCCTACGAGCAGTACTTC
CDR3aa: CASSLLDGGSYEQYF

abundance: NA
j_gene: TRBJ1-2
d_gene: NA
v_gene: TRBV2
CDR3nt: TGTGCCAGCAGTTCCACAGGGAACGACTACACCTTC
CDR3aa: CASSSTGNDYTF

abundance: NA
j_gene: TRBJ1-2
d_gene: NA
v_gene: TRBV6-2/TRBV6-3
CDR3nt: TGTGCCAGCAGTAGCCGCAGGGATCCGATCTATGGTTACATCTTC
CDR3aa: CASSSRRDPIYGYIF

abundance: many
j_gene: TRBJ1-5
d_gene: TRBD1
v_gene: TRBV7-6
CDR3nt: TGTGCCAGCAGCTTAGGGACAGGCCACAATCAGCCCCAGCATTTT
CDR3aa: CASSLGTGHNQPQHF

abundance: NA
j_gene: TRBJ2-2
d_gene: NA
v_gene: TRBV20-1
CDR3nt: TGCAGTGCGAGCACGCCCCTGACCGGGGAGCTGTTTTTT
CDR3aa: CSASTPLTGELFF

abundance: NA
j_gene: TRBJ1-2
d_gene: NA
v_gene: TRBV7-3
CDR3nt: TGTGCCAGCAGCGTAAGGACGTACTATGGCTACACCTTC
CDR3aa: CASSVRTYYGYTF

abundance: many
j_gene: TRBJ2-2
d_gene: NA
v_gene: TRBV5-1
CDR3nt: TGCGCCAGCAGCTTGGATAGGCGGGGCTCGCCCACCGGGGAGCTGTTTTTT
CDR3aa: CASSLDRRGSPTGELFF

abundance: few
j_gene: TRBJ2-2
d_gene: NA
v_gene: TRBV6-1
CDR3nt: TGTGCCAGCAGAAGGACGGGGCCTAACGCCGGGGAGCTGTTTTTT
CDR3aa: CASRRTGPNAGELFF

abundance: NA
j_gene: TRBJ2-7
d_gene: NA
v_gene: TRBV7-9
CDR3nt: TGTGCCAGCAGCTTAATTGGCAGCAGCTCCTACGAGCAGTACTTC
CDR3aa: CASSLIGSSSYEQYF

abundance: many
j_gene: TRBJ2-7
d_gene: TRBD1
v_gene: TRBV7-8
CDR3nt: TGTGCCACCCAACCCGGACAGGGGATCTACGAGCAGTACTTC
CDR3aa: CATQPGQGIYEQYF

abundance: many
j_gene: TRBJ2-7
d_gene: NA
v_gene: TRBV2
CDR3nt: TGTGCCAGCAGCGAAGGGATAGGACCCTCCTACGAGCAGTACTTC
CDR3aa: CASSEGIGPSYEQYF

abundance: many
j_gene: TRBJ2-7
d_gene: NA
v_gene: TRBV25-1
CDR3nt: TGTGCCAGCAGTGAGGTGCAGGACTCCTACGAGCAGTACTTC
CDR3aa: CASSEVQDSYEQYF

abundance: few
j_gene: TRBJ2-2
d_gene: NA
v_gene: TRBV28
CDR3nt: TGTGCCAGCAGAATGGGACACAGAAACACCGGGGAGCTGTTTTTT
CDR3aa: CASRMGHRNTGELFF

abundance: many
j_gene: TRBJ2-5
d_gene: NA
v_gene: TRBV19
CDR3nt: TGTGCCAGTAGTATCCCTGGAGCGGAGACCCAGTACTTC
CDR3aa: CASSIPGAETQYF

abundance: NA
j_gene: TRBJ1-6
d_gene: NA
v_gene: TRBV9
CDR3nt: TGTGCCAGCAGCGTAGGGGGGGCATATGGCTCACCCCTCCACTTT
CDR3aa: CASSVGGAYGSPLHF

abundance: few
j_gene: TRBJ1-6
d_gene: NA
v_gene: TRBV19
CDR3nt: TGTGCCAGTAGCCGGGCGGTGGATTATAATTCACCCCTCCACTTT
CDR3aa: CASSRAVDYNSPLHF

abundance: NA
j_gene: TRBJ1-6
d_gene: NA
v_gene: TRBV12-3/TRBV12-4
CDR3nt: TGTGCCAGCAGTAGTCAAGGGTTTAATTCACCCCTCCACTTT
CDR3aa: CASSSQGFNSPLHF

abundance: many
j_gene: TRBJ1-6
d_gene: TRBD1
v_gene: TRBV12-3/TRBV12-4
CDR3nt: TGTGCCAGCAGTCCCGGGACAGGGGTATTTAATTCACCCCTCCACTTT
CDR3aa: CASSPGTGVFNSPLHF

abundance: many
j_gene: TRBJ2-4
d_gene: NA
v_gene: TRBV20-1
CDR3nt: TGCAGTGCTGCCGCTAGCGCCAAAAACATTCAGTACTTC
CDR3aa: CSAAASAKNIQYF

abundance: many
j_gene: TRBJ2-7
d_gene: NA
v_gene: TRBV27
CDR3nt: TGTGCCAGCAGTCCACGCGCTAGCCGACAGATTTCCTACGAGCAGTACTTC
CDR3aa: CASSPRASRQISYEQYF

abundance: once
j_gene: TRBJ2-7
d_gene: NA
v_gene: TRBV6-1
CDR3nt: TGTGCCAGCACCCAGGGTGGGACCTACGAGCAGTACTTC
CDR3aa: CASTQGGTYEQYF

abundance: many
j_gene: TRBJ1-1
d_gene: NA
v_gene: TRBV19
CDR3nt: TGTGCCAGTATGAGGCTTTACACTGAAGCTTTCTTT
CDR3aa: CASMRLYTEAFF